The 10 T cell receptor beta chains reported below all come from one sample, sequenced in a study of identical twins. TCRdb processed the 5' RACE reads anew with MiXCR; each CDR3 protein has one entry. The table has 200,000 to 250,000 distinct CDR3 sequences, about 7% seen once. These sequences were also reported in another study, on yellow fever vaccine responses in identical twins.

Sequencing input: memory (CD45RO+) T cells sorted from blood. These receptors originate from a woman younger than 35 in good health.

This clonotype was detected only a few times. The V and J genes are TRBV28 and TRBJ1-1; the match to TRBD1 covers 7 bases. The germline CDR1 and CDR2 sequences are MDHEN and SYDVKM. The CDR3 is 14 residues long. The J segment lost 6 bases and the V segment lost 4 bases, leaving 8 bases of the junction unmatched. CDR3 in DNA: TGTGCCAGCAGTTCTGGACAGGTTGGGGCTGAAGCTTTCTTT. It specifies CASSSGQVGAEAFF.

This clonotype has just a few counts. The chain couples TRBV6-5 to TRBJ2-2; tentatively, D is TRBD1 (5 bases). Germline CDR1 and CDR2: MNHEY and SVGAGI. V gave up 11 bases and J gave up 4 bases, with 11 bases separating them. This CDR3 contains 12 residues. The DNA of the CDR3 is TGTGCCCTCAGGGTGCGCACCGGGGAGCTGTTTTTT. Residues: CALRVRTGELFF.

This clonotype occurred a few times. V and J are TRBV20-1 and TRBJ2-1, with D possibly TRBD2 on 5 matching bases. From germline, CDR1 is DFQATT and CDR2 SNEGSKA (reference sequence). The CDR3 loop spans 14 amino acids. V lost 1 base and J lost 5, with 12 bases in between. The CDR3 region is CSARGIGENNEQFF. As DNA, the CDR3 is TGCAGTGCTAGAGGTATCGGGGAAAACAATGAGCAGTTCTTC.

This clonotype turned up a few times. V and J are TRBV2 and TRBJ2-3; D unclear. In germline, CDR1 is SNHLY, CDR2 FYNNEI. CDR3 length: 12 amino acids. Trimming removed 1 base at V and 8 bases at J, with 7 bases between. The CDR3 region is CASSEVSGTQYF. In nucleotides, the CDR3 is TGTGCCAGCAGTGAAGTTAGTGGTACGCAGTATTTT.

This clonotype came up many times. The chain combines TRBV20-1 with TRBJ2-1; the match to TRBD2 covers 8 bases. V gave up 3 bases and J gave up 7 bases; unmatched junction bases: 8. CDR1 is DFQATT and CDR2 is SNEGSKA in the germline V gene (reference sequence). The CDR3 runs to 14 residues. The DNA for the CDR3 is TGCAGTGCTAGGGCGGGGGGAAGCCTAAATGAGCAGTTCTTC. It yields the protein CSARAGGSLNEQFF.

This clonotype has a count of ten or more. This rearrangement joins TRBV7-9 to TRBJ1-5; maybe TRBD1 (5 bases). The CDR3 contains 12 residues. The germline gives CDR1 SEHNR, CDR2 FQNEAQ (reference sequence). With 8 bases removed from V and 5 bases from J, the gap between germline ends came to 10 bases. CDR3 loop: CASAREDQPQHF. The CDR3 nucleotides are TGTGCCAGCGCCAGGGAGGATCAGCCCCAGCATTTT.

This clonotype has ten or more counts. The chain employs TRBV6-1 and TRBJ2-1, with a possible D match to TRBD2 (5 bases). The V gene's germline CDR1 is MNHNS and CDR2 SASEGT. This CDR3 is built from 17 residues. The V gene lost 3 bases and the J gene lost 3 bases, with 18 bases spanning the gap. The CDR3 DNA is TGTGCCAGCAGTGATCTTGGTGGGAGCCAAAGCTACAATGAGCAGTTCTTC. It translates to CASSDLGGSQSYNEQFF.

There are many counts of this clonotype. The CDR3 region has the DNA TGTGCCAGCAGTATGGGGATGGACAATGAAAAACTGTTTTTT. Translated: CASSMGMDNEKLFF. The chain couples TRBV12-3 or TRBV12-4 to TRBJ1-4; D unresolved. CDR3 length: 14 amino acids. Trimming removed 5 bases at V and 5 bases at J, with 12 bases between.

About this clonotype itself: This may be a read error: a much more frequent sequence differs by one nucleotide. The CDR3 DNA reads TGCAGTGCTAGCCTTCCGGTCCGGCCCGAGCAGTACGTC. This encodes CSASLPVRPEQYV. The gene calls are TRBV20-1 and TRBJ2-7; D remains unclear. Trimming removed 3 bases at V and 6 bases at J, with 15 bases between. Germline CDR1 and CDR2: DFQATT and SNEGSKA (reference sequence). The CDR3 totals 13 residues.

This clonotype was seen many times. The chain links TRBV12-3 or TRBV12-4 to TRBJ2-2; 10 bases are a match to TRBD1. The V segment lost 7 bases and the J segment 6 bases; nucleotides outside the gene matches: 8. This CDR3 region has 15 residues. DNA of the CDR3: TGTGCCAGCAACCACCGGGACAGGGGCGCCGGGGAGCTGTTTTTT. Translation gives CASNHRDRGAGELFF.